The T cell receptor (beta chain) under discussion was sequenced for a study of cytomegalovirus exposure and HLA in healthy donors. The overall study: Sequencing of approximately 190 million T cells in an earlier analysis found under 120 million unique TCR beta sequences.

This clone appeared many times. It was with 60 Vbeta and 13 Jbeta primers that the PCR ran. In the authors' workflow: In a later analysis, of some 80 million unique beta chains, about 11 million appeared in at least two donors. Assay: immunoSEQ multiplex PCR; the TCRdb copy retains only in-frame clones and omits some. V and J calls and clone size follow that table, whereas D and trimming were derived from the DNA. The sample comprises under 130,000 clones, 76% of which are singletons, and about a tenth rests with the top ten. This CDR3 contains 16 residues. Germline V lookup: CDR1 ENHRY, CDR2 SYGVKD. Trimming removed 2 bases from V and 5 bases from J; junction bases left unmatched: 9.

The TCR sequence derives from a woman younger than 30 in good health and CMV-seropositive. The chain has TRBV10-3 and TRBJ2-5; 9 bases are shared with TRBD1. The sample consisted of PBMCs. The CDR3 loop reads CAISEAAQGAGETQYF. The CDR3 DNA follows: TGTGCCATCAGTGAGGCCGCACAGGGGGCTGGGGAGACCCAGTACTTC.